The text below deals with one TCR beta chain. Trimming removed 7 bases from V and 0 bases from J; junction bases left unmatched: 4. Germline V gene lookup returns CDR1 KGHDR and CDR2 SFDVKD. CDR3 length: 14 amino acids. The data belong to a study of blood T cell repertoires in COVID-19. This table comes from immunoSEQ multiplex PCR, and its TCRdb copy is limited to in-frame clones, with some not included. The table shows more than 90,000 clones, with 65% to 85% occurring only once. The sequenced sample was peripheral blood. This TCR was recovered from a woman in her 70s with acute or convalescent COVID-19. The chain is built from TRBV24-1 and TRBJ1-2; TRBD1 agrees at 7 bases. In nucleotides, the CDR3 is TGTGCCACCAGATCGACAGGGCCTAACTATGGCTACACCTTC. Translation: CATRSTGPNYGYTF.